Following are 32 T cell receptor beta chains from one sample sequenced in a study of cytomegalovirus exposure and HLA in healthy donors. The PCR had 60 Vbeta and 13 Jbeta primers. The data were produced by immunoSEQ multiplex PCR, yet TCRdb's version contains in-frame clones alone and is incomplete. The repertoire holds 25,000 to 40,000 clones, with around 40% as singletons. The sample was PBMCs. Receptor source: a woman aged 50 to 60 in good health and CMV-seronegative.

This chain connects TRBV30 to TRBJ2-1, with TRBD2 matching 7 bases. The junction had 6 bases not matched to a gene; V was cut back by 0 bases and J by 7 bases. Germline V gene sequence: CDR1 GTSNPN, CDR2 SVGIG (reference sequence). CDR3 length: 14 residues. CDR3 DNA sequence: TGTGCCTGGAGTGTCGGCGGGAGTGCAAATGAGCAGTTCTTC. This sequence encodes CAWSVGGSANEQFF.

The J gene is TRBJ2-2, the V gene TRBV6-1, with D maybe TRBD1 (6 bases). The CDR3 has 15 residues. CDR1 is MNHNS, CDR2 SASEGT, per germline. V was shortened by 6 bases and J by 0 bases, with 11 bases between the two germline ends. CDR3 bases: TGTGCCAGCAGCTTGGGGGCGGCGAACACCGGGGAGCTGTTTTTT. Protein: CASSLGAANTGELFF.

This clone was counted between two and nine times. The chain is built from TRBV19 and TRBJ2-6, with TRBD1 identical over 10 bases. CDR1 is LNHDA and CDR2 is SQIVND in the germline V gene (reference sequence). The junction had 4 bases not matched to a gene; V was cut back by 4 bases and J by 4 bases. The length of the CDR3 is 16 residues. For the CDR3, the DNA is TGTGCCAGTAGTACGGGACAGGGGTACGGGGCCAACGTCCTGACTTTC. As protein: CASSTGQGYGANVLTF. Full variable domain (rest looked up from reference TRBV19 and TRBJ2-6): DGGITQSPKYLFRKEGQNVTLSCEQNLNHDAMYWYRQDPGQGLRLIYYSQIVNDFQKGDIAEGYSVSREKKESFPLTVTSAQKNPTAFYLCASSTGQGYGANVLTFGAGSRLTVL.

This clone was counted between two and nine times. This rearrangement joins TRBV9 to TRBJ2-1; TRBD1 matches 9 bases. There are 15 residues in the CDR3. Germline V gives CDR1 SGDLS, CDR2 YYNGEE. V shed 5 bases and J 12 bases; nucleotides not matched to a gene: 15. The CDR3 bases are TGTGCCAGCAGACCTCCTGGGACAGGGCTTTCATGGCAGTTCTTC. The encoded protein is CASRPPGTGLSWQFF.

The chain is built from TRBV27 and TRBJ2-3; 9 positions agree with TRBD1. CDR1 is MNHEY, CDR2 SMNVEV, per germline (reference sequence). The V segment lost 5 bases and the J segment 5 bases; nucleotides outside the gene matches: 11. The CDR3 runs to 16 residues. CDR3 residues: CASSHLPGQGVDTQYF. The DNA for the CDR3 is TGTGCCAGCAGTCACCTCCCGGGACAGGGAGTAGATACGCAGTATTTT.

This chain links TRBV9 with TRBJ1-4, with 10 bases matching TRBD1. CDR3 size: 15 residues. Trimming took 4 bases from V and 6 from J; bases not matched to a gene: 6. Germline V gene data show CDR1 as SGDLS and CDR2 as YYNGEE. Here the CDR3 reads CASSKGQGMDEKLFF. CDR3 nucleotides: TGTGCCAGCAGCAAGGGACAGGGGATGGATGAAAAACTGTTTTTT.

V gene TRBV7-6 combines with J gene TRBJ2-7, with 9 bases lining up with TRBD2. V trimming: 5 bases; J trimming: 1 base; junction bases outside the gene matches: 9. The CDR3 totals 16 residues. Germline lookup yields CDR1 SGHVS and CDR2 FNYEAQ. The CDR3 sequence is CASSPAIAGVSYEQYF. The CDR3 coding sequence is TGTGCCAGCAGCCCCGCAATAGCGGGAGTTTCCTACGAGCAGTACTTC.

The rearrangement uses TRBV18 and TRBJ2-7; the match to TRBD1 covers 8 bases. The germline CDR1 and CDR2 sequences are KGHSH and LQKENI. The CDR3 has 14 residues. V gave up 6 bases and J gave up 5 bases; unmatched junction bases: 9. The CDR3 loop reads CASSEQGQDNEQYF. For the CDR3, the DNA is TGTGCCAGCTCGGAACAGGGACAGGACAACGAGCAGTACTTC. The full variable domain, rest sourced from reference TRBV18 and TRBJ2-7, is NAGVMQNPRHLVRRRGQEARLRCSPMKGHSHVYWYRQLPEEGLKFMVYLQKENIIDESGMPKERFSAEFPKEGPSILRIQQVVRGDSAAYFCASSEQGQDNEQYFGPGTRLTVT.

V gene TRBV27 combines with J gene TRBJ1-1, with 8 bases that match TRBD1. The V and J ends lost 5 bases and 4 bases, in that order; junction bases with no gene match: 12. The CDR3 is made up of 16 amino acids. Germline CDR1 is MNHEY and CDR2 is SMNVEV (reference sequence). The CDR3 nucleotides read TGTGCCAGCAGTCCGACAGGGGCAGGGAGATCCACTGAAGCTTTCTTT. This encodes CASSPTGAGRSTEAFF.

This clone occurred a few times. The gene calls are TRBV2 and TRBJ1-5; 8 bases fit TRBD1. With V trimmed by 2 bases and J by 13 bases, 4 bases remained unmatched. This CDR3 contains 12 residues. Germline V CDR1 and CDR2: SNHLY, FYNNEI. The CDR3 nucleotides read TGTGCCAGCAGTGAATCGGACAGGGCACAGCATTTT. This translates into CASSESDRAQHF.

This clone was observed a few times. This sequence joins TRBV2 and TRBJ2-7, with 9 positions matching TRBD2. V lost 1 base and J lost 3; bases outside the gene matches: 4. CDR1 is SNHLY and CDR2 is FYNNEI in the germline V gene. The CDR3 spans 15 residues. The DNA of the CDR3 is TGTGCCAGCAGTGAAGGGCGGGGGGGGGACTACGAGCAGTACTTC. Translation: CASSEGRGGDYEQYF.

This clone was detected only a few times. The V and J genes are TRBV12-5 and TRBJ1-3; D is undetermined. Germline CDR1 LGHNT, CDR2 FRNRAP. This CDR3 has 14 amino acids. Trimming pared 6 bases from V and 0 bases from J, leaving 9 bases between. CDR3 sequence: CASGPGFSGNTIYF. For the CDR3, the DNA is TGTGCTAGTGGCCCAGGCTTCTCTGGAAACACCATATATTTT.

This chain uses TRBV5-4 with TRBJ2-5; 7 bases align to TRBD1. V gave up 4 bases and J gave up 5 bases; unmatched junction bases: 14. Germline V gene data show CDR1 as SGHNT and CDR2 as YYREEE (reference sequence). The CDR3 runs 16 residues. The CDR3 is CASSRDPGGRGETQYF. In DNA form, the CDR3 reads TGTGCCAGCAGCCGGGATCCAGGGGGAAGAGGGGAGACCCAGTACTTC.

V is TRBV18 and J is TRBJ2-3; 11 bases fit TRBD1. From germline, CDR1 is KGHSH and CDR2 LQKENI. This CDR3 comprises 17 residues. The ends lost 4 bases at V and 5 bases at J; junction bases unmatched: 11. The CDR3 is CASSQYFGQGAKDTQYF. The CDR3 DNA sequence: TGTGCCAGCTCACAATATTTCGGACAGGGGGCGAAAGATACGCAGTATTTT.

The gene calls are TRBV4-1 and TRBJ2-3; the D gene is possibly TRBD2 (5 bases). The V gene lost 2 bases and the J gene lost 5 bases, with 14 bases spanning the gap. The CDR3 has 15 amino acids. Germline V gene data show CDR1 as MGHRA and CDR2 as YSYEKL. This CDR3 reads CASSQSFLAKDTQYF. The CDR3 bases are TGCGCCAGCAGCCAATCATTTCTAGCTAAAGATACGCAGTATTTT.

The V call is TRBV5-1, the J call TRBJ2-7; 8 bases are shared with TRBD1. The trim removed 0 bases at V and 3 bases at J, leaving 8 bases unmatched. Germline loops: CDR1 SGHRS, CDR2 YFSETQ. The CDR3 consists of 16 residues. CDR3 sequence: CASSLVVTGAGYEQYF. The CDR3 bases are TGCGCCAGCAGCTTGGTAGTGACAGGGGCAGGCTACGAGCAGTACTTC. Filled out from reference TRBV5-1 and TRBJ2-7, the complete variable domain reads KAGVTQTPRYLIKTRGQQVTLSCSPISGHRSVSWYQQTPGQGLQFLFEYFSETQRNKGNFPGRFSGRQFSNSRSEMNVSTLELGDSALYLCASSLVVTGAGYEQYFGPGTRLTVT.

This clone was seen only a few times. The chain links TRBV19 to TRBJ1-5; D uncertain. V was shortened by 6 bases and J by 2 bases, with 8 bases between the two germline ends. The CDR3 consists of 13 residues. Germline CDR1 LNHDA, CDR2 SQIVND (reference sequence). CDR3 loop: CASRASRNQPQHF. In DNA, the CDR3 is TGTGCCAGTAGAGCGAGCCGCAATCAGCCCCAGCATTTT.

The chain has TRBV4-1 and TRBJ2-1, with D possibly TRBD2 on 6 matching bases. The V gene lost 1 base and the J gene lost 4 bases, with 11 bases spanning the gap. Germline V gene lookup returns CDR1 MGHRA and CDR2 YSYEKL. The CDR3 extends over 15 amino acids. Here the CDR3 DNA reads TGCGCCAGCAGCCAAGCACTAGCTGAATACAATGAGCAGTTCTTC. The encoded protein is CASSQALAEYNEQFF.

The CDR3 DNA reads TGTGCCAGCAGCTTGGGGCAGATGAACACCGGGGAGCTGTTTTTT. Amino acids: CASSLGQMNTGELFF. The rearrangement joins TRBV5-4 to TRBJ2-2, with D unclear. This CDR3 region has 15 residues. The germline V and J ends were trimmed by 0 bases and 1 base, with 7 bases remaining between them. CDR1 and CDR2 from the germline V gene are SGHNT and YYREEE (reference sequence). The whole variable domain, remainder taken from reference TRBV5-4 and TRBJ2-2, is ETGVTQSPTHLIKTRGQQVTLRCSSQSGHNTVSWYQQALGQGPQFIFQYYREEENGRGNFPPRFSGLQFPNYSSELNVNALELDDSALYLCASSLGQMNTGELFFGEGSRLTVL.

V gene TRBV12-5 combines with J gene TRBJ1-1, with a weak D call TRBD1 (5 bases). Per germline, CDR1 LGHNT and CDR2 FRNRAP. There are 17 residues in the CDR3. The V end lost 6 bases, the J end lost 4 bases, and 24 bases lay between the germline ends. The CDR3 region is CASGPDEEWGDATEAFF. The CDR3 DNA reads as TGTGCTAGTGGCCCTGACGAGGAGTGGGGGGACGCCACTGAAGCTTTCTTT.

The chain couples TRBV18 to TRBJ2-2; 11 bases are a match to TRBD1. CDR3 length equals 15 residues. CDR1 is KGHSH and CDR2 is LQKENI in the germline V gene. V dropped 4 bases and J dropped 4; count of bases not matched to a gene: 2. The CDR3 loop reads CASSLGTGGTGELFF. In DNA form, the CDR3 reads TGTGCCAGCTCACTTGGGACAGGGGGCACCGGGGAGCTGTTTTTT.

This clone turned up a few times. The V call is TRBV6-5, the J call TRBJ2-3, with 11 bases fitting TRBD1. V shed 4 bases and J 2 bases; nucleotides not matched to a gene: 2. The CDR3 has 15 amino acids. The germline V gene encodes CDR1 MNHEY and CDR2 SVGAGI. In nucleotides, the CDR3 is TGTGCCAGCAGTTTGGGACAGGGGGACACAGATACGCAGTATTTT. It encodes CASSLGQGDTDTQYF.

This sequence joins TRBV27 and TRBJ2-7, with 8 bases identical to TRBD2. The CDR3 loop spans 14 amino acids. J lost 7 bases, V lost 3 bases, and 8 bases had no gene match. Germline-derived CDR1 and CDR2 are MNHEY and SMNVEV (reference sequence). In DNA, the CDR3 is TGTGCCAGCAGTTTTAGCGGGATCCCGGGAGAGCAGTACTTC. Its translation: CASSFSGIPGEQYF.

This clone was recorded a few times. CDR3 region: CASSREGPEAFF. The CDR3 DNA reads TGCGCCAGCAGTCGGGAGGGCCCTGAAGCTTTCTTT. The rearrangement joins TRBV23-1 to TRBJ1-1; D is unresolved. TRBV23-1 is an ORF; its function is uncertain. V was clipped by 4 bases and J by 6 bases, with 9 bases between them. CDR3 length equals 12 residues.

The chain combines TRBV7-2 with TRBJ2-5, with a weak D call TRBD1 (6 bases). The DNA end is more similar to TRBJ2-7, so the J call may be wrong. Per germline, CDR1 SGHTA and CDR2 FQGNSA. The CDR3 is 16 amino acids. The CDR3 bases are TGTGCCAGCAGCTCCCCCCGGGCAGGGGCTTACTACGAGCAGTACTTC. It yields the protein CASSSPRAGAYYEQYF.

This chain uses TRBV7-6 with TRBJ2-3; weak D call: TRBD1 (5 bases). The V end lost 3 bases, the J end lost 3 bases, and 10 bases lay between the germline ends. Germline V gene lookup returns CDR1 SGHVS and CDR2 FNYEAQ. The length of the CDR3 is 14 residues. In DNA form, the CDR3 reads TGTGCCAGCAGCTTGGTAACAGGTACAGATACGCAGTATTTT. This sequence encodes CASSLVTGTDTQYF.

This CDR3 reads CASSQDAEIMNTGELFF. In DNA form, the CDR3 reads TGTGCCAGCAGCCAAGACGCGGAGATTATGAACACCGGGGAGCTGTTTTTT. The chain links TRBV4-2 to TRBJ2-2, with D hard to call. V lost 0 bases and J lost 1, with 12 bases in between. Looked up from germline, CDR1 is LGHNA and CDR2 is YNFKEQ. The length of the CDR3 is 17 residues.

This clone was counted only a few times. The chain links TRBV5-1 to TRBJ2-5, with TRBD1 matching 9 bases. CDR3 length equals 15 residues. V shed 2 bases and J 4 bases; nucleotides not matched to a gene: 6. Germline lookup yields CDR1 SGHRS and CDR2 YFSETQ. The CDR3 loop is CASSFSGTGSETQYF. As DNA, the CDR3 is TGCGCCAGCAGCTTCTCCGGGACAGGGTCAGAGACCCAGTACTTC.

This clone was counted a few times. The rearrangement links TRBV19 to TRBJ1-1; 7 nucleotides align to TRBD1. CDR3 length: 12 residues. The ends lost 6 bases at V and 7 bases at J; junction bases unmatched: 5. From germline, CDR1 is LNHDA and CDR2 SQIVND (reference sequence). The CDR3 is CASSLYRGEAFF. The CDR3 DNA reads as TGTGCCAGTAGCCTTTACAGGGGTGAAGCTTTCTTT.

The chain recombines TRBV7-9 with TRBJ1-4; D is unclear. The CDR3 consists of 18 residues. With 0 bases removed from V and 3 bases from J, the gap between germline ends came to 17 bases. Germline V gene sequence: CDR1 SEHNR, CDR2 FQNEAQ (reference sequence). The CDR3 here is CASSLALRREGSNEKLFF. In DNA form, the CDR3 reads TGTGCCAGCAGCTTAGCGCTTCGGAGGGAAGGATCTAATGAAAAACTGTTTTTT.

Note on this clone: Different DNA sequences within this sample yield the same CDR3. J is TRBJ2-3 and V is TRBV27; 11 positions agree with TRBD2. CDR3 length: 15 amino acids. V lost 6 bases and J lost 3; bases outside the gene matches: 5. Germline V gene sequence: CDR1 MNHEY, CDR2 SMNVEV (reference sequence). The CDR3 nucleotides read TGTGCCAGCAGGCTAGCGGGAGGTCGGACAGATACGCAGTATTTT. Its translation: CASRLAGGRTDTQYF.

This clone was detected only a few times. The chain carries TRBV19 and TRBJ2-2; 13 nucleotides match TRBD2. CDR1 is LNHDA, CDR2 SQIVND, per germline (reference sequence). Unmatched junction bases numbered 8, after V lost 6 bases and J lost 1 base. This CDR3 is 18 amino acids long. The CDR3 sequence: CASSKDGLAGVNTGELFF. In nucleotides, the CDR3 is TGTGCCAGTAGCAAAGACGGACTAGCGGGAGTGAACACCGGGGAGCTGTTTTTT.